The 10 T cell receptor beta chains given below trace back to one sample, sequenced in a study of technical replicates of blood from a few donors. This table comes from immunoSEQ multiplex PCR, and its TCRdb copy is limited to in-frame clones, with some not included. Of some 13,000 clones in the sample, roughly three quarters were seen once. The material sequenced was PBMCs. The receptors come from a human donor in good health.

The rearrangement links TRBV19 to TRBJ2-1, with D hard to call. Trimming cost V 3 bases and J 7 bases, with 10 bases left between them. The length of the CDR3 is 13 residues. The germline gives CDR1 LNHDA, CDR2 SQIVND (reference sequence). The CDR3 region is CASSILPGNEQFF. CDR3 bases: TGTGCCAGTAGTATCCTCCCGGGTAATGAGCAGTTCTTC.

The V gene is TRBV2, the J gene TRBJ1-5; no clear D. V was cut by 3 bases and J by 2 bases, with 11 bases left in between. This CDR3 contains 15 residues. Germline values: CDR1 SNHLY, CDR2 FYNNEI. The CDR3 nucleotides are TGTGCCAGCAGTGAGGAGGCACCTCGCAATCAGCCCCAGCATTTT. Translated: CASSEEAPRNQPQHF.

The chain is built from TRBV29-1 and TRBJ2-7; a weak D match, TRBD2 (6 bases). V was shortened by 7 bases and J by 6 bases, with 25 bases between the two germline ends. The CDR3 is 15 amino acids. Germline V lookup: CDR1 SQVTM, CDR2 ANQGSEA. The CDR3 region is CSAGGSSAIPTEQYF. The DNA of the CDR3 is TGCAGCGCTGGGGGGTCTAGCGCGATTCCCACCGAGCAGTACTTC.

As for this clone: The junction and the germline gene differ at one end; a read error may be behind it. This chain connects TRBV29-1 to TRBJ2-4; D is ambiguous. There are 14 residues in the CDR3. Per germline, CDR1 SQVTM and CDR2 ANQGSEA. The DNA of the CDR3 is TGCAGCGTTAAAGACCCCGTAGCCAAAAACATTCAGTACTTC. Its translation: CSVKDPVAKNIQYF.

This clone was seen once. As DNA, the CDR3 is TGTGCCAGCAGCCAAGATGCGGGCAGCAATCAGCCCCAGCATTTT. Residues: CASSQDAGSNQPQHF. The J gene is TRBJ1-5, the V gene TRBV4-2; unclear D gene. The CDR3 is 15 residues long. Deletions cut 0 bases from V and 1 base from J, with 7 bases between. Per the germline V gene, CDR1 is LGHNA and CDR2 is YNFKEQ.

This clone has more than one count but fewer than ten. The chain is built from TRBV21-1 and TRBJ2-7; the D call TRBD2 from the table was never checked on the DNA. TRBV21-1 counts as a pseudogene. The CDR3 covers 15 residues. The CDR3 here is CASIQREPQSYEQYF. CDR3 DNA: TGTGCCAGCATCCAGCGGGAGCCCCAATCGTACGAGCAGTACTTC.

The chain is built from TRBV7-6 and TRBJ2-7; 12 nucleotides agree with TRBD2. Germline V gene sequence: CDR1 SGHVS, CDR2 FNYEAQ. CDR3 length: 17 residues. Trimming at V came to 2 bases and at J to 1 base, leaving 6 bases not matched to a gene. CDR3 sequence: CASSLTSGRSTSYEQYF. CDR3 nucleotide sequence: TGTGCCAGCAGCTTAACTAGCGGGAGGTCCACTTCCTACGAGCAGTACTTC.

V is TRBV5-1 and J is TRBJ2-3; 8 bases are a match to TRBD2. Trimming took 2 bases from V and 3 from J; bases not matched to a gene: 2. Germline V gene lookup returns CDR1 SGHRS and CDR2 YFSETQ. The CDR3 contains 14 residues. The CDR3 coding sequence is TGCGCCAGCAGCTTCGGGGGGGAGACAGATACGCAGTATTTT. Its protein product is CASSFGGETDTQYF.

The genes are TRBV29-1 and TRBJ2-5, with TRBD1 as a possible D gene (6 bases). V lost 1 base to trimming and J lost 3 bases, with 9 bases between them. The CDR3 totals 13 residues. Germline loops: CDR1 SQVTM, CDR2 ANQGSEA. The CDR3: CSVEGTVEETQYF. The CDR3 DNA follows: TGCAGCGTTGAAGGGACAGTAGAAGAGACCCAGTACTTC.

J is TRBJ1-2 and V is TRBV19; the D gene is possibly TRBD1 (5 bases). Germline V lookup: CDR1 LNHDA, CDR2 SQIVND (reference sequence). CDR3 length: 13 residues. V lost 3 bases and J 7 bases, leaving 12 bases between the germline ends. The CDR3 nucleotides read TGTGCCAGTAGTATCCCGGGGGGAGCTGGCTACACCTTC. This codes for CASSIPGGAGYTF.